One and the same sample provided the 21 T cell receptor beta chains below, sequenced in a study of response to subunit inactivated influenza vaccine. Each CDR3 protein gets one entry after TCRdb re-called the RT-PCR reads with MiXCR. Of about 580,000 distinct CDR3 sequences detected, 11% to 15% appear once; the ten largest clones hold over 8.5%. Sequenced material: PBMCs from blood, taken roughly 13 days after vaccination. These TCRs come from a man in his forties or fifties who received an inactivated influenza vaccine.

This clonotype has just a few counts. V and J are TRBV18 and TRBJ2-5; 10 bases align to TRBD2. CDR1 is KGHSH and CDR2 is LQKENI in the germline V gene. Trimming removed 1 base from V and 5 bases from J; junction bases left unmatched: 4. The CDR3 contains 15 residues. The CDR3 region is CASSPRSGGMETQYF. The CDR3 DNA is TGTGCCAGCTCACCACGTAGCGGGGGGATGGAGACCCAGTACTTC.

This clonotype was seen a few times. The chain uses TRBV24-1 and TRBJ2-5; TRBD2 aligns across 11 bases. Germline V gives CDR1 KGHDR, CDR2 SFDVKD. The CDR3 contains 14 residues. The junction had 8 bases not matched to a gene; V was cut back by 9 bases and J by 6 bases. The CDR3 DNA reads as TGTGCCACCCCTAGCGGGAGGATATGTAAGACCCAGTACTTC. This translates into CATPSGRICKTQYF.

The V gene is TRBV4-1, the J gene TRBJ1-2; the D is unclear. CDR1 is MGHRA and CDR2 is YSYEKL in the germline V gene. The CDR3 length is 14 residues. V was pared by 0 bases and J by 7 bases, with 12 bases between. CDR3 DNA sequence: TGCGCCAGCAGCCAAGAGCCAGGCTCGGGTGGCTACACCTTC. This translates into CASSQEPGSGGYTF.

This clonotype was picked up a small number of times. The CDR3 loop reads CASSRNPGLAGGSSYNEQFF. The CDR3 nucleotides are TGTGCCAGCAGCCGAAACCCGGGACTAGCGGGAGGGAGCTCCTACAATGAGCAGTTCTTC. This chain connects TRBV3-1 to TRBJ2-1; 16 bases line up with TRBD2. With V trimmed by 4 bases and J by 0 bases, 9 bases remained unmatched. CDR1 is LGHDT, CDR2 YNNKEL, per germline (reference sequence). This CDR3 has 20 amino acids.

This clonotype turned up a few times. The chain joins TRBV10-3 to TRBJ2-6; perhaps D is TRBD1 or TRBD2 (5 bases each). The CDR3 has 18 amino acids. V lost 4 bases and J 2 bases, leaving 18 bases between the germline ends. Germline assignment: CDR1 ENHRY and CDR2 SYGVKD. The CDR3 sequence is CAISGVPGAEAGANVLTF. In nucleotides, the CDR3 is TGTGCCATCAGTGGGGTGCCCGGGGCCGAGGCTGGGGCCAACGTCCTGACTTTC.

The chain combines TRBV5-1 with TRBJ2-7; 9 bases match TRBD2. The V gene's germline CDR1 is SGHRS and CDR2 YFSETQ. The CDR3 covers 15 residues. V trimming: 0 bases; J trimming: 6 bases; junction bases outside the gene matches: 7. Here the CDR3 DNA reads TGCGCCAGCAGCTTGGCCGCGGGAGGGCCTAGCGAGCAGTACTTC. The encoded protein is CASSLAAGGPSEQYF.

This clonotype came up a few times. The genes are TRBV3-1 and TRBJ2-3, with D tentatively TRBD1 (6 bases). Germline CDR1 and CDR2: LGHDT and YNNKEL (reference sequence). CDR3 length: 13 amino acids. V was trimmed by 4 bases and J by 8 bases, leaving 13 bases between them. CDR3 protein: CASSRIQGSTQYF. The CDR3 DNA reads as TGTGCCAGCAGCCGAATACAGGGAAGTACGCAGTATTTT.

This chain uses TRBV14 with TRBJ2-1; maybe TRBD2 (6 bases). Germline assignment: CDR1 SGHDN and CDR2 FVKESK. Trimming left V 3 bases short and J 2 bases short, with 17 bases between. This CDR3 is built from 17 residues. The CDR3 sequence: CASSHAPGLGTYNEQFF. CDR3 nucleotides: TGTGCCAGCAGCCATGCACCGGGACTCGGTACCTACAATGAGCAGTTCTTC. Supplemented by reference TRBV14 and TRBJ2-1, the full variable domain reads EAGVTQFPSHSVIEKGQTVTLRCDPISGHDNLYWYRRVMGKEIKFLLHFVKESKQDESGMPNNRFLAERTGGTYSTLKVQPAELEDSGVYFCASSHAPGLGTYNEQFFGPGTRLTVL.

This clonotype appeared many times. The CDR3 DNA reads as TGTGCCAGCAGTCCCACGGGACTGATCACAGATACGCAGTATTTT. Its translation: CASSPTGLITDTQYF. The chain links TRBV6-1 to TRBJ2-3, with D perhaps matching TRBD2 (6 bases). This CDR3 region has 15 residues. Trimming took 5 bases from V and 2 from J, leaving 14 bases between them. Germline values: CDR1 MNHNS, CDR2 SASEGT.

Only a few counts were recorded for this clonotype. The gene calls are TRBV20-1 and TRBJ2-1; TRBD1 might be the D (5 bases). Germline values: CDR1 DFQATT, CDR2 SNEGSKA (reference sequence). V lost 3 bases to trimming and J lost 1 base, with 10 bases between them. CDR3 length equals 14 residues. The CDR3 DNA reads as TGCAGTGCTAGTCTCAGGGCGTCCTACAATGAGCAGTTCTTC. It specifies CSASLRASYNEQFF.

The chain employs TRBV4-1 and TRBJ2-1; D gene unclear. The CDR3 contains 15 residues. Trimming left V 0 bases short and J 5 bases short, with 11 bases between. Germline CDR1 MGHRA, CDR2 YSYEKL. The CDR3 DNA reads TGCGCCAGCAGCCAAGATCAGGTACGGAACAATGAGCAGTTCTTC. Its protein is CASSQDQVRNNEQFF.

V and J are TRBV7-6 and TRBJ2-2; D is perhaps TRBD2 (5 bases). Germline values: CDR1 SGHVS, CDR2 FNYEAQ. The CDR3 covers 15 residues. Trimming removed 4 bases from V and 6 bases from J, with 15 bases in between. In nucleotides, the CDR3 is TGTGCCAGCAGCTCCAACGGACTGCTCGCCGGGGAGCTGTTTTTT. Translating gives CASSSNGLLAGELFF.

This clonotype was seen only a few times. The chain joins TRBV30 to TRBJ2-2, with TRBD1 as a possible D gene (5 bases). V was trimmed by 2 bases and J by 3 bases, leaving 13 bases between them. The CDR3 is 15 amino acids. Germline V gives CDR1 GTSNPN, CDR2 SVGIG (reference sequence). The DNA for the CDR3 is TGTGCCTGGAGTTTAGCAGGGTGGTACACCGGGGAGCTGTTTTTT. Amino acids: CAWSLAGWYTGELFF.

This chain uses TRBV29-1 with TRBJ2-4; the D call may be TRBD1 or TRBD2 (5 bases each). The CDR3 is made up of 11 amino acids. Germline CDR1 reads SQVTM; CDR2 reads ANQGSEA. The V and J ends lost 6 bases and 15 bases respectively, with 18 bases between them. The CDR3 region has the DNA TGCAGCGTCATGGCCGGGACCACCGGGTACTTC. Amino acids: CSVMAGTTGYF.

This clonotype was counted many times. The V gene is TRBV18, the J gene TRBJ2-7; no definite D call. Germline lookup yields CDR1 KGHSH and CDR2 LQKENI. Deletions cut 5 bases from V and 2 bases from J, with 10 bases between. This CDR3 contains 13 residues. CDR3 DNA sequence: TGTGCCAGCTCATCGCCCGCCGCCTACGAGCAGTACTTC. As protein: CASSSPAAYEQYF.

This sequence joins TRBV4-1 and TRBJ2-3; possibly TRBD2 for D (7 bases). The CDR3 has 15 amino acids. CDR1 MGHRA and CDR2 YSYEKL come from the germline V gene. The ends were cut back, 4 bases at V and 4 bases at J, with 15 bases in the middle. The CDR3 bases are TGCGCCAGCAGCCCGTTAGGGGGGGGGCCAGATACGCAGTATTTT. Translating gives CASSPLGGGPDTQYF.

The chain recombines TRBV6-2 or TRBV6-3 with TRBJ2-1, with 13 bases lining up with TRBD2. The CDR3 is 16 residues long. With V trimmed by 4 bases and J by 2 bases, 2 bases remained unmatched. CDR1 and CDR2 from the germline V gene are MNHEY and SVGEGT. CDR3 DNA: TGTGCCAGCAGTTGGGGACTAGCGGGGCCCTACAATGAGCAGTTCTTC. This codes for CASSWGLAGPYNEQFF.

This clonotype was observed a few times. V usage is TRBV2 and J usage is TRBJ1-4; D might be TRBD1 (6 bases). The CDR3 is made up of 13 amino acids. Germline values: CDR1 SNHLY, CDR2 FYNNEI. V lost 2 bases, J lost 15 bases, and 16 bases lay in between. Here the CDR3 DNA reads TGTGCCAGCAGTGAATTTGGAACAGGGAGGATGTTTTTT. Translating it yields CASSEFGTGRMFF. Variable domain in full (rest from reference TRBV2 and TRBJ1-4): EPEVTQTPSHQVTQMGQEVILRCVPISNHLYFYWYRQILGQKVEFLVSFYNNEISEKSEIFDDQFSVERPDGSNFTLKIRSTKLEDSAMYFCASSEFGTGRMFFGSGTQLSVL.

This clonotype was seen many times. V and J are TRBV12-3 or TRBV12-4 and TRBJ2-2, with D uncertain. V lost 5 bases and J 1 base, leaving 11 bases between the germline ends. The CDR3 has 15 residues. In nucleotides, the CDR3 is TGTGCCAGCAGTCCGGACGCCGTGAACACCGGGGAGCTGTTTTTT. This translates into CASSPDAVNTGELFF.

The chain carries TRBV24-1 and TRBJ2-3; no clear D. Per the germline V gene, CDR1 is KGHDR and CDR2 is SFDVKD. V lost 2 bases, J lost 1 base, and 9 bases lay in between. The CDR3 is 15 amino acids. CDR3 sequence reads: CATSDSGWGTDTQYF. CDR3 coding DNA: TGTGCCACCAGTGATTCTGGCTGGGGCACAGATACGCAGTATTTT.

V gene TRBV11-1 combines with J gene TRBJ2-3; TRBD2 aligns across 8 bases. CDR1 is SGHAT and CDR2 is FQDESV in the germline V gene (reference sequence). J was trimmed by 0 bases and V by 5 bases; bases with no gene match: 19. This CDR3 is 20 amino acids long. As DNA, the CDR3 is TGTGCCAGCAGCGAGCCGGGACTAGGGAGATACAAGCTTAGCACAGATACGCAGTATTTT. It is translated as CASSEPGLGRYKLSTDTQYF.